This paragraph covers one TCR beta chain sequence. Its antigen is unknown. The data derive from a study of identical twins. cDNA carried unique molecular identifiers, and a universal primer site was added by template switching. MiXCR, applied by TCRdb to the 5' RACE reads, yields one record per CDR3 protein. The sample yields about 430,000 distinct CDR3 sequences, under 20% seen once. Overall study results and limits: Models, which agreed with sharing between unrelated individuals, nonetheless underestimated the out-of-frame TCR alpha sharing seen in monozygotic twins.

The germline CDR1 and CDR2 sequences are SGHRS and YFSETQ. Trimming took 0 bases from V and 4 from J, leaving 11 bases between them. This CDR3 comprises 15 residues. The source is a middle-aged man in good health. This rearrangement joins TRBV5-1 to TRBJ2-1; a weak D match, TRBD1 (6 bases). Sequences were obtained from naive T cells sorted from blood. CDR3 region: CASSLGGQGYNEQFF. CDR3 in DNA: TGCGCCAGCAGCTTGGGGGGGCAGGGGTACAATGAGCAGTTCTTC.